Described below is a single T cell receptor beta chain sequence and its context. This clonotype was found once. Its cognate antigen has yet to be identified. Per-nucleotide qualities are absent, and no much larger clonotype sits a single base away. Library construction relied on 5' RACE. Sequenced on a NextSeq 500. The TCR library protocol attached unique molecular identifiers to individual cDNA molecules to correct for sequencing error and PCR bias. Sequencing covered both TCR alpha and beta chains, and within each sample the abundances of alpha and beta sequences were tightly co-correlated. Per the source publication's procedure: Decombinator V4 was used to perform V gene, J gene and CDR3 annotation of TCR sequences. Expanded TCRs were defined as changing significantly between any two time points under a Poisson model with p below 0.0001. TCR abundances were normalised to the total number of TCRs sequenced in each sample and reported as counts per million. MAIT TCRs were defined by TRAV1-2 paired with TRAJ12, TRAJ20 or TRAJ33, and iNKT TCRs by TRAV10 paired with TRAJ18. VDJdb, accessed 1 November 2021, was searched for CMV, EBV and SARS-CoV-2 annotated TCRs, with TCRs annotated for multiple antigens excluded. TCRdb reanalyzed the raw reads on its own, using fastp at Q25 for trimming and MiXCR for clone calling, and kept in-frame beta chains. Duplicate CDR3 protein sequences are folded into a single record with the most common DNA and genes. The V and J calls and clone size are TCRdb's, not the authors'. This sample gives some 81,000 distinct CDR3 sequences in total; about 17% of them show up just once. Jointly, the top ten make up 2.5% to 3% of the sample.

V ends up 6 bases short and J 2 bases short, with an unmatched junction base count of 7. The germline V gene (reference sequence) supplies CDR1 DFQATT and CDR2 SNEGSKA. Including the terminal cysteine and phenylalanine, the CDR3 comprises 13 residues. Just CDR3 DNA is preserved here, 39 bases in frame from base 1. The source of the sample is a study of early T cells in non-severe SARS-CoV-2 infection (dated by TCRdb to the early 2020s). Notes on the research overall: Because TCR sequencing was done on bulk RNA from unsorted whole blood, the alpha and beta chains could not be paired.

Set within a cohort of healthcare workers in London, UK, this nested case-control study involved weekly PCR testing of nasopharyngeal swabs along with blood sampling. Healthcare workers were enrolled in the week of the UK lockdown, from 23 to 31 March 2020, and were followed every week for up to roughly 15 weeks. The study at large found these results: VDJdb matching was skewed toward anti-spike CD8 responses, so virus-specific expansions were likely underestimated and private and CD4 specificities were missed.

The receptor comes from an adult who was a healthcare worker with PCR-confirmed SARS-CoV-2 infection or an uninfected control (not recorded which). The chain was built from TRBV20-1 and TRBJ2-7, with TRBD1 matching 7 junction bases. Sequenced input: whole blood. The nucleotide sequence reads TGCAGTGCACCGACAGGGCCTACCTACGAGCAGTACTTC. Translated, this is CSAPTGPTYEQYF.